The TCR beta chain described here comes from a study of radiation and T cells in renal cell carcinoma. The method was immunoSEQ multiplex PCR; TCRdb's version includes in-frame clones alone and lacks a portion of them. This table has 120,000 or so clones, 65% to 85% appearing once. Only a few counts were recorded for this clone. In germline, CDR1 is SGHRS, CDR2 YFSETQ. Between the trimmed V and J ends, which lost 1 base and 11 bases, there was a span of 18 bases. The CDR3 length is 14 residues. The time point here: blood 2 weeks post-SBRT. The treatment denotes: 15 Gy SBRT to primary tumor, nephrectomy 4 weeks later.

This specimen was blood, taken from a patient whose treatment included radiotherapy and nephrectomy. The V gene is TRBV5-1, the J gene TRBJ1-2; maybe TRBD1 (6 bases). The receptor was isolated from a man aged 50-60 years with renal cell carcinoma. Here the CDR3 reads CASSLTINSGDYTF. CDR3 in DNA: TGCGCCAGCAGCTTGACCATAAACTCAGGGGATTACACCTTC.